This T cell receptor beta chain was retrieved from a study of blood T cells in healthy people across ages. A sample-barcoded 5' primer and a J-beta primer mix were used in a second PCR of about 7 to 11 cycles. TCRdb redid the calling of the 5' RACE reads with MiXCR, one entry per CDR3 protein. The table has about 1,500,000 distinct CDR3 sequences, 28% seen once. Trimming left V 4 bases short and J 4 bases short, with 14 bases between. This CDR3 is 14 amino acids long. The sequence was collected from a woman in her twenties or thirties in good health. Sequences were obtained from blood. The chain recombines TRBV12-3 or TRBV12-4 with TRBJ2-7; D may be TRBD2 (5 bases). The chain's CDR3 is CASSCGPTGYEQYF. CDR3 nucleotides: TGTGCCAGCAGTTGTGGCCCCACGGGGTACGAGCAGTACTTC.